A single sample is the source of the 25 T cell receptor beta chains below, sequenced in a study of T-cell reconstitution after alpha-beta-depleted transplantation in children. Unique molecular identifiers tagged the TCRbeta library. Each CDR3 protein gets one entry after TCRdb re-called the PCR reads with MiXCR. The profile shows about 110,000 distinct CDR3 sequences, about 6% of them singletons. The source material was PBMCs, mostly from graft donor cells, sampled 360 days after TCRalphabeta/CD19-depleted stem cell transplant. The receptors were gathered from a male patient aged 2-15 years who had a stem cell transplant for acute lymphoblastic leukemia, so the T cells may come from the graft donor.

The chain couples TRBV5-1 to TRBJ1-2; no clear D gene. Germline V gene data show CDR1 as SGHRS and CDR2 as YFSETQ. Trimming stripped 4 bases from V and 6 bases from J, with 10 bases between. The CDR3 is 12 residues long. The CDR3 DNA reads TGCGCCAGCAGCAACACCAGGAATGGCTACACCTTC. This gives the protein CASSNTRNGYTF.

In this sample, this clonotype turned up a few times. The chain uses TRBV9 and TRBJ2-6; D call uncertain. With 4 bases removed from V and 0 bases from J, the gap between germline ends came to 14 bases. Germline lookup yields CDR1 SGDLS and CDR2 YYNGEE. This CDR3 region has 17 residues. CDR3: CASSYWTAVSGANVLTF. In nucleotides, the CDR3 is TGTGCCAGCAGCTACTGGACGGCGGTCTCTGGGGCCAACGTCCTGACTTTC.

The table lists this clonotype with many counts. The chain carries TRBV6-5 and TRBJ1-5; D gene uncertain. This CDR3 has 13 residues. The V gene lost 5 bases and the J gene lost 7 bases, with 12 bases spanning the gap. CDR1 is MNHEY and CDR2 is SVGAGI in the germline V gene. The CDR3 DNA sequence: TGTGCCAGCAGTATACGGGTTGGCCAGCCCCAGCATTTT. Amino acids: CASSIRVGQPQHF.

Many counts were recorded for this clonotype. The V call is TRBV5-1, the J call TRBJ1-1, with D possibly matching TRBD1 (6 bases). The CDR3 runs to 17 residues. Germline V gene data show CDR1 as SGHRS and CDR2 as YFSETQ. The germline V and J ends were trimmed by 3 bases and 4 bases, with 22 bases remaining between them. The CDR3 spells CASSWSQGKGWSTEAFF. CDR3 DNA: TGCGCCAGCAGCTGGAGTCAGGGGAAGGGGTGGAGCACTGAAGCTTTCTTT.

This chain links TRBV7-9 with TRBJ2-4; D is uncertain. Germline CDR1 reads SEHNR; CDR2 reads FQNEAQ (reference sequence). The CDR3 runs to 15 residues. The germline V and J ends were trimmed by 5 bases and 1 base, with 12 bases remaining between them. CDR3: CASSLNGPAKNIQYF. The CDR3 region has the DNA TGTGCCAGCAGCCTTAACGGACCTGCCAAAAACATTCAGTACTTC.

This clonotype was seen more than once but under ten times. This chain joins TRBV28 and TRBJ2-1, with unresolved D. This CDR3 is built from 20 residues. CDR1 MDHEN and CDR2 SYDVKM come from the germline V gene. Deletions cut 2 bases from V and 1 base from J, with 24 bases between. CDR3 in DNA: TGTGCCAGCAGTTTAGGGTTAGCTCTCGTATTAAACCGTTCCTACAATGAGCAGTTCTTC. As protein: CASSLGLALVLNRSYNEQFF.

This clonotype was detected many times. This chain's CDR3 is CSVPGVKNIQYF. For the CDR3, the DNA is TGCAGCGTCCCGGGGGTCAAAAACATTCAGTACTTC. The genes are TRBV29-1 and TRBJ2-4, with TRBD2 as a possible D gene (6 bases). CDR3 length equals 12 residues. The V and J ends lost 6 bases and 3 bases respectively, with 9 bases between them. From germline, CDR1 is SQVTM and CDR2 ANQGSEA. Together with reference TRBV29-1 and TRBJ2-4, the CDR3 gives the full variable domain: SAVISQKPSRDICQRGTSLTIQCQVDSQVTMMFWYRQQPGQSLTLIATANQGSEATYESGFVIDKFPISRPNLTFSTLTVSNMSPEDSSIYLCSVPGVKNIQYFGAGTRLSVL.

This CDR3 reads CASSLGGYNQPQHF. The CDR3 coding sequence is TGTGCCAGCAGTTTAGGAGGTTACAATCAGCCCCAGCATTTT. The chain has TRBV27 and TRBJ1-5; D call uncertain. Per the germline V gene, CDR1 is MNHEY and CDR2 is SMNVEV (reference sequence). The V and J ends lost 2 bases and 3 bases respectively, with 8 bases between them. There are 14 residues in the CDR3.

This clonotype was seen many times. The J gene is TRBJ2-7, the V gene TRBV7-2; D gene unclear. This CDR3 region has 14 residues. The germline V gene has CDR1 SGHTA and CDR2 FQGNSA. Trimming cost V 1 base and J 0 bases, with 7 bases left between them. As DNA, the CDR3 is TGTGCCAGCAGCTTAGGGCTCAACTCCTACGAGCAGTACTTC. Protein sequence: CASSLGLNSYEQYF. The full variable domain, its missing parts supplied by reference TRBV7-2 and TRBJ2-7, is GAGVSQSPSNKVTEKGKDVELRCDPISGHTALYWYRQSLGQGLEFLIYFQGNSAPDKSGLPSDRFSAERTGGSVSTLTIQRTQQEDSAVYLCASSLGLNSYEQYFGPGTRLTVT.

The chain has TRBV9 and TRBJ2-5, with D unresolved. The CDR3 totals 14 residues. Germline CDR1 SGDLS, CDR2 YYNGEE. Trimming stripped 0 bases from V and 4 bases from J, with 10 bases between. The CDR3 region is CASSVGDGVETQYF. DNA for the CDR3: TGTGCCAGCAGCGTAGGAGACGGTGTAGAGACCCAGTACTTC.

This clonotype was observed a few times. The V gene is TRBV7-6, the J gene TRBJ2-7, with D possibly matching TRBD1 (6 bases). This CDR3 contains 15 residues. V was clipped by 5 bases and J by 0 bases, with 14 bases between them. The V gene's germline CDR1 is SGHVS and CDR2 FNYEAQ. CDR3 loop: CASSKSGTPSYEQYF. CDR3 sequence (DNA): TGTGCCAGCAGCAAATCCGGGACACCCTCCTACGAGCAGTACTTC.

This clonotype was picked up a small number of times. This chain uses TRBV2 with TRBJ2-5; D call uncertain. V lost 6 bases to trimming and J lost 2 bases, with 13 bases between them. Germline-derived CDR1 and CDR2 are SNHLY and FYNNEI. This CDR3 is built from 14 residues. As DNA, the CDR3 is TGTGCCAGCAGCCAAACTTACAGACAAGAGACCCAGTACTTC. Its translation is CASSQTYRQETQYF. Looking up the rest from reference TRBV2 and TRBJ2-5 gives the full variable domain: EPEVTQTPSHQVTQMGQEVILRCVPISNHLYFYWYRQILGQKVEFLVSFYNNEISEKSEIFDDQFSVERPDGSNFTLKIRSTKLEDSAMYFCASSQTYRQETQYFGPGTRLLVL.

This clonotype appeared many times. The V call is TRBV4-3, the J call TRBJ2-2; D might be TRBD2 (5 bases). Germline assignment: CDR1 LGHNA and CDR2 YSLEER. The CDR3 runs 15 residues. V lost 1 base to trimming and J lost 4 bases, with 10 bases between them. This chain's CDR3 is CASSQVAGTTGELFF. The CDR3 DNA is TGCGCCAGCAGCCAAGTTGCGGGCACCACCGGGGAGCTGTTTTTT.

V is TRBV27 and J is TRBJ2-5; TRBD1 matches 9 bases. The CDR3 extends over 15 amino acids. The V gene end was trimmed by 5 bases and the J gene end by 5 bases; junction bases not matched to a gene: 9. Germline CDR1 MNHEY, CDR2 SMNVEV (reference sequence). CDR3 amino acids: CASSPRDRDSETQYF. In DNA, the CDR3 is TGTGCCAGCAGTCCACGGGACAGGGATAGTGAGACCCAGTACTTC.

The chain uses TRBV28 and TRBJ1-3; no clear D gene. CDR3 size: 16 residues. The germline V gene encodes CDR1 MDHEN and CDR2 SYDVKM. Trimming removed 5 bases from V and 1 base from J, with 15 bases in between. CDR3 loop: CASSPLTPPSGNTIYF. CDR3 DNA: TGTGCCAGCAGTCCCCTGACTCCTCCATCTGGAAACACCATATATTTT.

The J gene is TRBJ1-6, the V gene TRBV7-2; D not certain. This CDR3 comprises 16 residues. V lost 5 bases and J lost 0, with 11 bases in between. Germline loops: CDR1 SGHTA, CDR2 FQGNSA. CDR3 bases: TGTGCCAGCAGCCGGTTTGTAAGCTCCTATAATTCACCCCTCCACTTT. Translated: CASSRFVSSYNSPLHF.

The chain joins TRBV13 to TRBJ2-1; 9 nucleotides align to TRBD2. CDR1 PRHDT and CDR2 FYEKMQ come from the germline V gene (reference sequence). J was trimmed by 6 bases and V by 3 bases; bases with no gene match: 9. The CDR3 extends over 16 amino acids. CDR3 DNA sequence: TGTGCCAGCAGCTTTAGCGGGAGAGTAAGCATCAATGAGCAGTTCTTC. Amino acids: CASSFSGRVSINEQFF.

V is TRBV6-1 and J is TRBJ2-3, with D perhaps TRBD2 (6 bases). Germline CDR1 is MNHNS and CDR2 is SASEGT. The length of the CDR3 is 14 residues. The ends were cut back, 6 bases at V and 2 bases at J, with 12 bases in the middle. The CDR3 bases are TGTGCCAGCAGACTACTAGCCCCCACAGATACGCAGTATTTT. Translating it yields CASRLLAPTDTQYF.

The V and J genes are TRBV7-7 and TRBJ2-2; D may match TRBD1 or TRBD2 (6 bases each). This CDR3 comprises 16 residues. Per germline, CDR1 SSHAT and CDR2 FNYEAQ (reference sequence). The V end was cut by 4 bases, the J end by 0 bases, with 12 bases between. The CDR3 region is CASSSGGRPNTGELFF. The CDR3 bases are TGTGCCAGCAGCTCTGGGGGGCGGCCGAACACCGGGGAGCTGTTTTTT.

V gene TRBV2 combines with J gene TRBJ1-2, with TRBD1 as a possible D gene (5 bases). Germline V gene sequence: CDR1 SNHLY, CDR2 FYNNEI. The V end was cut by 4 bases, the J end by 3 bases, with 15 bases between. The CDR3 totals 15 residues. The CDR3 DNA reads as TGTGCCAGCAGTGGTCCTCAGGGATTATACTATGGCTACACCTTC. It specifies CASSGPQGLYYGYTF. Together with reference TRBV2 and TRBJ1-2, the CDR3 gives the full variable domain: EPEVTQTPSHQVTQMGQEVILRCVPISNHLYFYWYRQILGQKVEFLVSFYNNEISEKSEIFDDQFSVERPDGSNFTLKIRSTKLEDSAMYFCASSGPQGLYYGYTFGSGTRLTVV.

This clonotype was seen ten or more times. The chain employs TRBV29-1 and TRBJ2-5; perhaps TRBD2 as D (5 bases). Germline-derived CDR1 and CDR2 are SQVTM and ANQGSEA. The CDR3 is 10 amino acids. Trimming removed 6 bases from V and 7 bases from J, with 9 bases in between. The CDR3 DNA is TGCAGCGTACGTCGGGGGACCCAGTACTTC. Its protein is CSVRRGTQYF.

This clonotype has a handful of counts. The chain is built from TRBV7-9 and TRBJ2-7, with 7 positions matching TRBD2. V shed 7 bases and J 0 bases; nucleotides not matched to a gene: 9. This CDR3 is 15 amino acids long. The germline V gene has CDR1 SEHNR and CDR2 FQNEAQ (reference sequence). DNA for the CDR3: TGTGCCAGCACCGCAGCGGGGCCCGACTCCTACGAGCAGTACTTC. Protein sequence: CASTAAGPDSYEQYF.

V usage is TRBV10-3 and J usage is TRBJ2-2; D is perhaps TRBD2 (5 bases). V was shortened by 4 bases and J by 8 bases, with 11 bases between the two germline ends. CDR1 and CDR2 from the germline V gene are ENHRY and SYGVKD. The CDR3 length is 13 residues. CDR3 DNA sequence: TGTGCCATCAGTGGAGGAGGATCGGGGGAGCTGTTTTTT. It specifies CAISGGGSGELFF.

This clonotype was counted only a few times. V usage is TRBV4-3 and J usage is TRBJ1-4, with 7 bases fitting TRBD1. Germline CDR1 is LGHNA and CDR2 is YSLEER. The CDR3 extends over 17 amino acids. After removal of 4 bases from V and 3 bases from J, the junction contained 11 bases not matched to a gene. The CDR3 DNA is TGCGCCAGCAGCCCCGACAGGGCGATGTGGTCTAATGAAAAACTGTTTTTT. As protein: CASSPDRAMWSNEKLFF.

This clonotype showed up many times. The chain combines TRBV9 with TRBJ2-1; 14 bases line up with TRBD2. Trimming took 4 bases from V and 4 from J; bases not matched to a gene: 10. The germline gives CDR1 SGDLS, CDR2 YYNGEE. The CDR3 has 18 amino acids. In nucleotides, the CDR3 is TGTGCCAGCAGCCTGTGGACTAGCGGGAGGATCGATTACAATGAGCAGTTCTTC. Its translation: CASSLWTSGRIDYNEQFF.